This T cell receptor beta chain was identified in a study of T-cell memory formation after mild COVID-19. Study conclusions and caveats: Later expanders leaned CD4+, whereas day 15 to 85 contracting clones were balanced CD4/CD8. CD4+ contracting clones were mainly CM and EM; CD8+ ones, EMRA. The finding that pre-infection memory included some responding clones suggested that cross-reactive memory joined.

This CDR3 region has 13 residues. Germline CDR1 reads KGHSH; CDR2 reads LQKENI. The V end was cut by 3 bases, the J end by 1 base, with 6 bases between. TCRdb passed the 5' RACE reads through MiXCR, listing each CDR3 protein once. Of approximately 150,000 distinct CDR3 sequences listed, around 13% are singletons. This clonotype was seen only a few times. What it binds is not known. The chain is built from TRBV18 and TRBJ2-5; D is unresolved. This clonotype was sampled from an adult woman who had mild COVID-19 (a few samples of this study predate the infection). Cell type and time point are not known. The material sequenced was PBMCs or a T cell subset sorted from them (not recorded which). CDR3 nucleotide sequence: TGTGCCAGCTCACCCGGTGGCCAAGAGACCCAGTACTTC. This encodes CASSPGGQETQYF. The full variable domain, in which reference TRBV18 and TRBJ2-5 provide the parts outside the CDR3, is NAGVMQNPRHLVRRRGQEARLRCSPMKGHSHVYWYRQLPEEGLKFMVYLQKENIIDESGMPKERFSAEFPKEGPSILRIQQVVRGDSAAYFCASSPGGQETQYFGPGTRLLVL.